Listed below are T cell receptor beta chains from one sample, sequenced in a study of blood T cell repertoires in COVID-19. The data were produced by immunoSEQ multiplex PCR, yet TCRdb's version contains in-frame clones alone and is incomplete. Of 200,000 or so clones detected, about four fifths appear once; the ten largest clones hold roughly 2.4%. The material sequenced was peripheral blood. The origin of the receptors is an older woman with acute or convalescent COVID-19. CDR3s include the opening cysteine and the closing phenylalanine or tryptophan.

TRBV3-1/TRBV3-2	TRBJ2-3	CASSQTVGSGGADTQYF
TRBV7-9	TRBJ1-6	CASSLVQGDNSPLHF
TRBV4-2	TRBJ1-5	CASSQSGGRGNQPQHF
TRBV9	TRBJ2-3	CASSVDSGGADTQYF
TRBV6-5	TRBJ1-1	CASSYLAGTEAFF
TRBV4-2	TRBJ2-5	CASSQVGQAETQYF
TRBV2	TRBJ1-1	CAGNRANTEAFF
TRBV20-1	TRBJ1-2	CSARQDGYTF
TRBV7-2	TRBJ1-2	CASMLSSGARGYTF
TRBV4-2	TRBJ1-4	CASSRRPEDEKLFF
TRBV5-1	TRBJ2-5	CASSLSTSGGEETQYF
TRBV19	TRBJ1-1	CASSPKRSGTGKAFF
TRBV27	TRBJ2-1	CASSAYGGAFNNEQFF
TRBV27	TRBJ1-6	CASSFGPDSLAYNSPLHF
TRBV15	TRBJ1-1	CATSRESGGRQAFF
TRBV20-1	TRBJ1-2	CSAAIRGSYTF
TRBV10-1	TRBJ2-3	CASSESITSGGAADTQYF
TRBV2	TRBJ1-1	CAGAPGGMNTEAFF
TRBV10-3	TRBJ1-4	CAISGRRGERLFATNEKLFF
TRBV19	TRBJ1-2	CASSIPRGTAYGYTF
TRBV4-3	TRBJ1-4	CASSQDADGEKLFF
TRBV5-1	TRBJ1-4	CASSWGTGEKLFF
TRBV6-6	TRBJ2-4	CASSPNREYAKNIQYF
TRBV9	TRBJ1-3	CASSVNTRDSSSGNTIYF
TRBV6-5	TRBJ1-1	CASRQWNTEAFF
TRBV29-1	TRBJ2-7	CSVARSDKRTYEQYF
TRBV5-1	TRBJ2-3	CASSSNLKSASTDTQYF
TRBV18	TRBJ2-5	CASSPRDTEETQYF